A selection of T cell receptor beta chains follows, all from one sample in a study of neurological immune-mediated disorders. TCRdb ran MiXCR on the 5' RACE reads and lists one entry per CDR3 protein. The table lists 78,000 or so distinct CDR3 sequences, about 5% of them singletons. Sequenced material: PBMCs. Every receptor here comes from a woman between 25 and 40 years old with multiple sclerosis. Both conserved end residues are part of each CDR3. D genes are given only for firm matches. The size entry gives once, few, many, or a class for an expanded clone.

j_call v_call cdr3_length clone_size d_call cdr3_nt cdr3_aa
TRBJ2-5 TRBV20-1 12 many NA TGCAGTGCCTCAGGGATGCAAGAGACCCAGTACTTC CSASGMQETQYF
TRBJ2-5 TRBV4-2 15 many NA TGTGCCAGCAGCCAAGGAGGGGTGGGTCAAGAGACCCAGTACTTC CASSQGGVGQETQYF
TRBJ2-3 TRBV14 18 many NA TGTGCCAGCAGCCAAGCTTACACCGGAGCCACTTACACAGATACGCAGTATTTT CASSQAYTGATYTDTQYF
TRBJ1-1 TRBV3-1 13 many NA TGTGCCAGCGGTAGTGGGGTGAACACTGAAGCTTTCTTT CASGSGVNTEAFF
TRBJ2-5 TRBV5-8 14 many NA TGTGCCAGCAGCTTGGTCCGGGAAGGAGAGACCCAGTACTTC CASSLVREGETQYF
TRBJ1-1 TRBV20-1 14 many TRBD1 TGCAGTGCGAAGCAGGGGGCTGTGAACACTGAAGCTTTCTTT CSAKQGAVNTEAFF
TRBJ1-2 TRBV7-4 13 many NA TGTGCCAGCAGCTTAGTACGTGCGGGCGGCTACACCTTC CASSLVRAGGYTF
TRBJ2-3 TRBV5-1 15 many NA TGCGCCAGCAGCCCCTCACAGACTCGCAGCGGGACGCAGTATTTT CASSPSQTRSGTQYF
TRBJ1-5 TRBV27 15 many TRBD1 TGTGCCAGCAGCAAACAGGGGGGACTCAATCAGCCCCAGCATTTT CASSKQGGLNQPQHF
TRBJ1-2 TRBV5-1 12 few NA TGCGCCAGCAGCTTTGCGGAGTATGGCTACACCTTC CASSFAEYGYTF
TRBJ1-3 TRBV27 19 many NA TGTGCCAGCAGTTTCCCTACCACCGGGACCAAGGGAACTGGAAACACCATATATTTT CASSFPTTGTKGTGNTIYF